The entry that follows covers one T cell receptor beta chain sequence. There are a few counts of this clonotype. It has no known antigen specificity. Per-base quality was not reported, and no clone a single base away is much larger than it. This entry belongs to a study of blood T cells in healthy people across ages (dated by TCRdb to about 2015). Regarding the complete study: Template switching captured roughly one uniquely barcoded TCR beta cDNA molecule per two T cells in model experiments. Donors were grouped into four age groups: young (average 16 years), middle-aged (over 35), aged (around 60) and long-lived (approximately 82). For two donors (one aged 18 to 29 and one aged 80 or older), the study analyzed two additional independent replicas of 1 million unique cDNA reads from the same blood draw. Using deep sequencing normalized with unique cDNA molecular identifiers, the study measured how TCR beta repertoire diversity changes with age. Donors of different ages were randomly distributed across sequencing lanes to avoid experimental bias.

Library creation used 5' RACE. The listed sequencing device is Illumina HiSeq 2500. A second PCR of 7 to 11 cycles was performed with a sample-barcoded 5' primer and a J-beta primer mix. Each TCR beta cDNA molecule received a unique molecular identifier from a template-switch 5' adaptor carrying 12 random nucleotides. Each sample yielded at least 2.5 million CDR3-containing paired-end reads. First-strand cDNA was synthesized from all RNA with the Mint cDNA synthesis kit, primed by a TRBC-specific oligonucleotide. Following uracil-DNA glycosylase treatment, a first 18-cycle PCR with universal primers M1SS and BC2_uni_R was performed on all cDNA. From the authors' description of their analysis: For normalization, 1 million high-quality reads were randomly selected from each sample, with every read carrying a distinct molecular identifier. Reads sharing molecular identifiers were discarded rather than binned into consensus sequences. MiTCR, run with a Q25 quality threshold and the strictest error-elimination algorithm, handled CDR3 identification, clonotype clustering and error correction. A nonparametric unseen species model using Euler transformation provided a lower-bound estimate of total TCR beta diversity. TCRdb passed the public sequencing reads through fastp at Q25 and MiXCR, retaining productive beta sequences. When rows share a CDR3 protein, they turn into one entry using the most common DNA and genes. None of the V and J calls come from the authors' own analysis; TCRdb made them. The sample profile shows roughly 1,500,000 distinct CDR3 sequences; about 35% of them were found once. The ten top clones hold approximately 11% of the sample.

Overall results and qualifications from the work: Compared with the aged group, the long-lived group had more naive CD4+ T cells, fewer expanded clones and increased TCR diversity, a pattern suggesting age selection. Since profiling was done on bulk unsorted PBMCs, naive and antigen-experienced compartments could not be conclusively compared. The percentage of naive T cells measured by flow cytometry correlated strongly with observed TCR beta diversity. Because donor CMV infection status was unknown, age-related changes in expanded clonotypes were potentially confounded. Observed TCR beta diversity per million T cells fell roughly linearly with age, and a significant reduction was already apparent by age about 36. Estimates of total diversity from one million sequenced T cells were regarded as lower bounds and underestimates.

CDR1 and CDR2, looked up from the germline V gene, are ENHRY and SYGVKD. V and J are truncated by 4 bases and 7 bases respectively, leaving an intervening sequence of 13 bases. From the cysteine through the phenylalanine, the CDR3 covers 13 amino acids. Here the CDR3 DNA is all that survives: 39 bases in frame from base 1. The donors were roughly 40 Caucasian individuals from Russia, aged about 6 to 95 years, who were systemically healthy. Approximately 9 milliliters of peripheral blood were collected from each donor into EDTA-treated Vacutainer tubes. Ficoll-Paque density-gradient centrifugation was used to isolate PBMCs, with at least 6.5 million per sample. Total RNA was extracted from PBMCs with Trizol reagent, with at least 6 micrograms obtained per sample. For every donor, an aliquot of PBMCs went through flow cytometry to measure the percentages of naive CD45RAhigh/CD27high T cells.

The chain couples TRBV10-3 to TRBJ1-1; there is no confident call for the D gene. The sample comprised blood. The receptor was isolated from a young woman in good health. The nucleotide sequence reads as follows: TGTGCCATCAGTGCGCCGGGATTGGATGAAGCTTTCTTT. The resulting protein is CAISAPGLDEAFF.